Following are 25 T cell receptor beta chains from one sample sequenced in a study of blood T cell repertoires in COVID-19. The table came from immunoSEQ multiplex PCR; TCRdb's copy has only in-frame clones and leaves some out. This sample yields 55,000 to 75,000 clones, of which approximately 90% are seen a single time; about 3.9% belongs to the top ten. Sequenced sample: peripheral blood. Source of these receptors: a human donor in a cohort sampled during active COVID-19.

The rearrangement links TRBV3-1 (or the pseudogene TRBV3-2) to TRBJ1-1, with D possibly TRBD1 on 6 matching bases. Germline CDR1 reads LGHDT; CDR2 reads YNNKEL (reference sequence). There are 17 residues in the CDR3. The V and J ends lost 4 bases and 8 bases respectively, with 26 bases between them. CDR3 coding DNA: TGTGCCAGCAGCCCATCCAGGGGCGATGAGGAGAGATCCGAAGCTTTCTTT. This codes for CASSPSRGDEERSEAFF.

V usage is TRBV7-9 and J usage is TRBJ2-2, with no clear D. Germline CDR1 SEHNR, CDR2 FQNEAQ (reference sequence). V gave up 3 bases and J gave up 4 bases, with 3 bases separating them. CDR3 length: 12 residues. Here the CDR3 DNA reads TGTGCCAGCAGCTTCGGCACCGGGGAGCTGTTTTTT. Translation gives CASSFGTGELFF.

The chain uses TRBV4-2 and TRBJ2-1, with a tentative D call TRBD1 (6 bases). Trimming pared 4 bases from V and 4 bases from J, leaving 14 bases between. The CDR3 is 15 residues long. Germline values: CDR1 LGHNA, CDR2 YNFKEQ. CDR3 sequence: CASSRIRDNYNEQFF. The CDR3 DNA follows: TGTGCCAGCAGCCGTATCCGGGACAATTACAATGAGCAGTTCTTC.

The chain is built from TRBV7-2 and TRBJ1-1; 9 bases line up with TRBD1. Per germline, CDR1 SGHTA and CDR2 FQGNSA. There are 15 residues in the CDR3. The V segment lost 5 bases and the J segment 8 bases; nucleotides outside the gene matches: 12. The CDR3: CASSVPGTGSREAFF. The CDR3 nucleotides are TGTGCCAGCAGCGTACCCGGGACAGGGAGTAGAGAAGCTTTCTTT. The full variable domain, its missing parts supplied by reference TRBV7-2 and TRBJ1-1, is GAGVSQSPSNKVTEKGKDVELRCDPISGHTALYWYRQSLGQGLEFLIYFQGNSAPDKSGLPSDRFSAERTGGSVSTLTIQRTQQEDSAVYLCASSVPGTGSREAFFGQGTRLTVV.

The V and J genes are TRBV2 and TRBJ2-3; weak D call: TRBD2 (7 bases). V was clipped by 7 bases and J by 1 base, with 12 bases between them. Per germline, CDR1 SNHLY and CDR2 FYNNEI. The CDR3 has 14 residues. CDR3 sequence (DNA): TGTGCCAGCAATTGGGGGGGCGGCACAGATACGCAGTATTTT. As protein: CASNWGGGTDTQYF.

The chain's CDR3 is CASSLGSSGTYEQYF. In DNA, the CDR3 is TGTGCCAGCAGCTTAGGTAGTAGCGGGACTTACGAGCAGTACTTC. The chain employs TRBV11-2 and TRBJ2-7, with 8 bases matching TRBD2. The CDR3 sequence is 15 residues long. Per the germline V gene, CDR1 is SGHAT and CDR2 is FQNNGV. V lost 1 base and J lost 4; bases outside the gene matches: 6.

The rearrangement links TRBV15 to TRBJ2-3; 7 nucleotides agree with TRBD1. Trimming at V came to 5 bases and at J to 3 bases, leaving 14 bases not matched to a gene. The CDR3 has 17 amino acids. From germline, CDR1 is LNHNV and CDR2 YYDKDF (reference sequence). The CDR3 loop is CATSRSPQGLGTDTQYF. The CDR3 DNA follows: TGTGCCACCAGCCGATCCCCACAGGGGTTGGGGACAGATACGCAGTATTTT. Using reference TRBV15 and TRBJ2-3 for the parts outside the CDR3, the full variable domain is DAMVIQNPRYQVTQFGKPVTLSCSQTLNHNVMYWYQQKSSQAPKLLFHYYDKDFNNEADTPDNFQSRRPNTSFCFLDIRSPGLGDTAMYLCATSRSPQGLGTDTQYFGPGTRLTVL.

The V gene is TRBV27, the J gene TRBJ2-1; D is undetermined. This CDR3 contains 16 residues. Trimming removed 4 bases from V and 0 bases from J, with 13 bases in between. Germline values: CDR1 MNHEY, CDR2 SMNVEV (reference sequence). CDR3 region: CASSYQWADSYNEQFF. DNA for the CDR3: TGTGCCAGCAGTTACCAGTGGGCAGACTCCTACAATGAGCAGTTCTTC.

Only one count was recorded for this clone. The V and J genes are TRBV10-3 and TRBJ2-5; D perhaps matches TRBD2 (7 bases). The CDR3 is made up of 13 amino acids. Germline assignment: CDR1 ENHRY and CDR2 SYGVKD. The V end was cut by 9 bases, the J end by 5 bases, with 16 bases between. Here the CDR3 DNA reads TGTGCCATTGGGAGGGGGGAATGGGAGACCCAGTACTTC. As protein: CAIGRGEWETQYF.

J is TRBJ2-3 and V is TRBV6-4, with TRBD2 identical over 9 bases. With V trimmed by 0 bases and J by 7 bases, 8 bases remained unmatched. The CDR3 is 16 residues long. Germline V gene sequence: CDR1 MRHNA, CDR2 SNTAGT. The CDR3 loop is CASSDSSSGSRNTQYF. The DNA for the CDR3 is TGTGCCAGCAGTGACTCGAGTAGCGGGAGTAGGAATACGCAGTATTTT.

V usage is TRBV19 and J usage is TRBJ2-1, with D hard to call. The CDR3 contains 15 residues. V was shortened by 9 bases and J by 0 bases, with 15 bases between the two germline ends. Germline lookup yields CDR1 LNHDA and CDR2 SQIVND (reference sequence). Written as DNA, the CDR3 is TGTGCCAGCCGTCTTTTCCCGAGCTCCTACAATGAGCAGTTCTTC. This gives the protein CASRLFPSSYNEQFF.

This sequence joins TRBV28 and TRBJ1-1; no clear D. The V end lost 1 base, the J end lost 4 bases, and 7 bases lay between the germline ends. The germline CDR1 and CDR2 sequences are MDHEN and SYDVKM. The CDR3 extends over 13 amino acids. As DNA, the CDR3 is TGTGCCAGCAGTTTATCTTTCAGCACTGAAGCTTTCTTT. Its protein is CASSLSFSTEAFF. The complete variable domain, with remaining parts taken from reference TRBV28 and TRBJ1-1, reads DVKVTQSSRYLVKRTGEKVFLECVQDMDHENMFWYRQDPGLGLRLIYFSYDVKMKEKGDIPEGYSVSREKKERFSLILESASTNQTSMYLCASSLSFSTEAFFGQGTRLTVV.

The chain recombines TRBV5-4 with TRBJ2-5, with a tentative D call TRBD2 (7 bases). The CDR3 covers 16 residues. Germline V gene lookup returns CDR1 SGHNT and CDR2 YYREEE (reference sequence). V was shortened by 0 bases and J by 7 bases, with 19 bases between the two germline ends. CDR3 region: CASSLVSGGARGTQYF. The CDR3 coding sequence is TGTGCCAGCAGCTTGGTGTCTGGGGGGGCGCGGGGGACCCAGTACTTC.

This chain links TRBV24-1 with TRBJ2-3; 8 positions agree with TRBD2. V shed 5 bases and J 0 bases; nucleotides not matched to a gene: 3. This CDR3 spans 15 amino acids. Germline CDR1 is KGHDR and CDR2 is SFDVKD. CDR3 loop: CATSVKRESTDTQYF. In nucleotides, the CDR3 is TGTGCCACCAGTGTTAAGCGGGAGAGCACAGATACGCAGTATTTT.

The J gene is TRBJ2-7, the V gene TRBV5-4; 12 nucleotides align to TRBD1. The CDR3 runs 13 residues. J gave up 6 bases and V 8 bases, and 6 bases lay outside the gene matches. The germline V gene has CDR1 SGHNT and CDR2 YYREEE (reference sequence). Here the CDR3 reads CASSGQGALEQYF. DNA of the CDR3: TGTGCCAGTTCGGGACAGGGGGCCCTCGAGCAGTACTTC.

The genes are TRBV9 and TRBJ1-5; TRBD1 is a possible D gene (5 bases). Germline V gene lookup returns CDR1 SGDLS and CDR2 YYNGEE. Trimming took off 4 bases at V and 9 bases at J, with 17 bases between the two ends. The CDR3 sequence is 14 residues long. DNA of the CDR3: TGTGCCAGCAGCTTCTCCTCCGGGGGACGGCCCCAGCATTTT. This sequence encodes CASSFSSGGRPQHF.

The V call is TRBV6-2 or TRBV6-3, the J call TRBJ1-1; D perhaps matches TRBD1 (5 bases). Between the trimmed V and J ends, which lost 2 bases and 1 base, there was a span of 23 bases. The germline CDR1 and CDR2 sequences are MNHEY and SVGEGT. The CDR3 contains 19 residues. In nucleotides, the CDR3 is TGTGCCAGCAGTTACGACCGGTTGAGGGACTCCTATCAGAACACTGAAGCTTTCTTT. Translating it yields CASSYDRLRDSYQNTEAFF.

The CDR3 sequence: CAWSVGGRETQYF. The DNA for the CDR3 is TGTGCCTGGAGTGTCGGGGGGCGAGAGACCCAGTACTTC. This chain uses TRBV30 with TRBJ2-5, with D tentatively TRBD2 (7 bases). The V and J ends lost 0 bases and 4 bases respectively, with 9 bases between them. Germline values: CDR1 GTSNPN, CDR2 SVGIG (reference sequence). This CDR3 has 13 amino acids.

This clone turned up a few times. This sequence joins TRBV3-1 (or the pseudogene TRBV3-2) and TRBJ2-7, with TRBD1 as a possible D gene (6 bases). Germline V lookup: CDR1 LGHDT, CDR2 YNNKEL (reference sequence). The CDR3 is 13 residues long. With 3 bases removed from V and 3 bases from J, the gap between germline ends came to 9 bases. In DNA form, the CDR3 reads TGTGCCAGCAGCCAGATACAGGGCTACGAGCAGTACTTC. Amino acid sequence: CASSQIQGYEQYF.

This chain connects TRBV12-3 or TRBV12-4 to TRBJ1-1; the D is unclear. V lost 6 bases and J 2 bases, leaving 4 bases between the germline ends. This CDR3 contains 11 residues. The CDR3 reads CASRTNTEAFF. The CDR3 DNA reads as TGTGCCAGCAGAACAAACACTGAAGCTTTCTTT.

V is TRBV7-9 and J is TRBJ2-7; possible D gene TRBD2, 5 bases. V was clipped by 0 bases and J by 7 bases, with 7 bases between them. The CDR3 has 12 amino acids. Per germline, CDR1 SEHNR and CDR2 FQNEAQ (reference sequence). The CDR3 DNA follows: TGTGCCAGCAGCTTAGCGGGAGAAGAGCAGTACTTC. The encoded protein is CASSLAGEEQYF. Using reference TRBV7-9 and TRBJ2-7 for the parts outside the CDR3, the full variable domain is DTGVSQNPRHKITKRGQNVTFRCDPISEHNRLYWYRQTLGQGPEFLTYFQNEAQLEKSRLLSDRFSAERPKGSFSTLEIQRTEQGDSAMYLCASSLAGEEQYFGPGTRLTVT.

The count of this clone is one. The chain recombines TRBV6-2 or TRBV6-3 with TRBJ2-7, with 14 bases identical to TRBD2. Trimming removed 4 bases from V and 0 bases from J; junction bases left unmatched: 11. This CDR3 has 19 amino acids. Germline CDR1 is MNHEY and CDR2 is SVGEGT. CDR3 sequence (DNA): TGTGCCAGCAGTTCGGCGGGACTAGCGGGGGCCCCGCACTCCTACGAGCAGTACTTC. It translates to CASSSAGLAGAPHSYEQYF.

V is TRBV30 and J is TRBJ2-3; 10 nucleotides agree with TRBD2. The CDR3 totals 14 residues. Unmatched junction bases numbered 4, after V lost 2 bases and J lost 5 bases. The germline V gene encodes CDR1 GTSNPN and CDR2 SVGIG (reference sequence). CDR3: CAWSWRTSGDTQYF. As DNA, the CDR3 is TGTGCCTGGAGTTGGCGGACTAGCGGAGATACGCAGTATTTT.

This clone was observed a single time. The chain is built from TRBV5-5 and TRBJ1-1; 7 positions agree with TRBD1. This CDR3 is 14 amino acids long. The germline CDR1 and CDR2 sequences are SGHKS and YYEKEE (reference sequence). The V and J ends lost 4 bases and 5 bases, in that order; junction bases with no gene match: 8. CDR3 nucleotides: TGTGCCAGCAGCCCAAAGGGGGCTCGGACTGAAGCTTTCTTT. Its protein product is CASSPKGARTEAFF.

This clone appeared a single time. The genes are TRBV5-5 and TRBJ2-5, with D uncertain. This CDR3 region has 13 residues. Trimming took off 0 bases at V and 6 bases at J, with 9 bases between the two ends. The germline V gene encodes CDR1 SGHKS and CDR2 YYEKEE (reference sequence). CDR3 in DNA: TGTGCCAGCAGCTTGGAACCTACCAAGACCCAGTACTTC. This codes for CASSLEPTKTQYF.